The T cell receptor beta chain under discussion was sequenced for a study of T cell responses to AZD1222 COVID-19 vaccine. Study-wide findings and caveats: There were mostly white British donors and more females than males, and clonal diversity was possibly underestimated. Spike as a whole was targeted by vaccine-associated CD4 TCRs, dominant at 160-218 and 743-854. Baseline serostatus was positive in only 5 to 7 AZD1222 recipients. Spike-specific TCR depth and breadth grew after two AZD1222 doses.

Worth noting for this clone: Its specificity is not known.

Profiled with immunoSEQ multiplex PCR; TCRdb holds only in-frame clones, not every one. This sample has some 120,000 clones, with approximately 93% found just once. The CDR3 has 24 residues. Germline CDR1 is LNHDA and CDR2 is SQIVND (reference sequence). With 3 bases clipped from V and 1 base from J, the junction kept 32 bases outside the gene matches. Source: peripheral blood, taken on day 0 of AZD1222 vaccination. This clonotype was sampled from an adult in good health. The chain joins TRBV19 to TRBJ1-1; 7 bases map to TRBD1. The CDR3 reads CASSMPLIRDRSRLKTKKNTEAFF. The CDR3 region has the DNA TGTGCCAGTAGTATGCCCCTCATTAGGGACAGAAGTAGACTCAAGACAAAAAAGAACACTGAAGCTTTCTTT.